One T cell receptor beta chain is described in this entry. As yet, its antigen is unknown. The data originate from a study of shared clonotypes between healthy human individuals. General study results and limits: Several donors held about 5.1% of naive CD4 clonotypes in common.

The method was immunoSEQ multiplex PCR; TCRdb's version includes in-frame clones alone and lacks a portion of them. The table shows about 2.5 million clones, with approximately 90% occurring only once. The CDR3 is 15 residues long. Germline CDR1 is SGHTA and CDR2 is FQGNSA. Trimming cost V 0 bases and J 6 bases, with 12 bases left between them. This sequence was found in a man between 18 and 29 years old in good health. Some clones in this sample may be carry-over from other donors' samples. The rearrangement links TRBV7-2 to TRBJ1-5; D might be TRBD1 (5 bases). Sequenced input: naive CD4+ T cells from PBMCs. Subset meaning: CD45RA+ positively selected. The DNA of the CDR3 is TGTGCCAGCAGCTTAGCGGCGGGGGTCGGTCAGCCCCAGCATTTT. Protein sequence: CASSLAAGVGQPQHF.